This is a list of T cell receptor beta chains from one sample in a study of T-cell memory formation after mild COVID-19. A single record per CDR3 protein comes from TCRdb applying MiXCR to the 5' RACE reads. This table has roughly 100,000 distinct CDR3 sequences, over 15% appearing once. Sample: PBMCs or a T cell subset sorted from them (not recorded which). These receptors all come from an adult woman who had mild COVID-19 (a few samples of this study predate the infection). Cell type and time point are not known. Each CDR3 is given with its conserved first and last residue. A D gene is named only where the DNA matches it firmly. Not every row has a clone size; where given, it reads once, few, many or a size class.

v_gene	abundance	d_gene	len	j_gene	CDR3nt	CDR3aa
TRBV29-1	-	-	13	TRBJ1-1	TGCAGCGTTGGAGAGGGGATGAACACTGAAGCTTTCTTT	CSVGEGMNTEAFF
TRBV9	-	-	14	TRBJ1-1	TGTGCCAGCAGTTCCGGGTCAGCCCCCACTGAAGCTTTCTTT	CASSSGSAPTEAFF
TRBV4-1	few	TRBD2	14	TRBJ2-1	TGCGCCAGCAGCCACGTAGCGGGAGGGGGTGAGCAGTTCTTC	CASSHVAGGGEQFF
TRBV2	-	-	12	TRBJ2-7	TGTGCCACGGAGGGGGGGGCTGGCGAGCAGTACTTC	CATEGGAGEQYF
TRBV27	many	-	15	TRBJ2-7	TGTGCCAGCAGCGATGGAGGGGGAACAACCTACGAGCAGTACTTC	CASSDGGGTTYEQYF
TRBV5-1	-	-	13	TRBJ2-7	TGCGCCAGCAGCTTGGAAATGGCCTACGAGCAGTACTTC	CASSLEMAYEQYF
TRBV29-1	-	TRBD2	13	TRBJ2-3	TGCAGCCAAGCGGGGGAGTTCACAGATACGCAGTATTTT	CSQAGEFTDTQYF
TRBV12-3/TRBV12-4	-	-	13	TRBJ2-3	TGTGCCAGCAGTGACTTGCGGGAAGACACGCAGTATTTT	CASSDLREDTQYF
TRBV7-9	-	TRBD2	17	TRBJ2-3	TGTGCCAGCAGCTTACAGGATGGATGGCGGGGGTCGGATACGCAGTATTTT	CASSLQDGWRGSDTQYF
TRBV27	few	-	15	TRBJ2-5	TGTGCCAGCAGTTCCTCGGGGATAGCGGAAGAGACCCAGTACTTC	CASSSSGIAEETQYF
TRBV9	-	-	14	TRBJ1-6	TGTGCCAGCAGCACAGGGTTCGGAGAATCACCCCTCCACTTT	CASSTGFGESPLHF
TRBV14	-	TRBD1	13	TRBJ1-2	TGTGCCAGCAGCCAAGGCAGGGGGCGAAGCTACACCTTC	CASSQGRGRSYTF
TRBV25-1	-	-	15	TRBJ1-1	TGTGCCAGCAGTTGGGATCGGGGGTTGGACACTGAAGCTTTCTTT	CASSWDRGLDTEAFF
TRBV5-6	-	-	12	TRBJ1-1	TGTGCCAGCAGCTTGTTGGTTACTGAAGCTTTCTTT	CASSLLVTEAFF
TRBV4-3	few	TRBD1	16	TRBJ1-2	TGCGCCAGCAGCCAAGATTCAGGGGGGGCTAACTATGGCTACACCTTC	CASSQDSGGANYGYTF
TRBV24-1	-	-	11	TRBJ2-3	TGTGCCACGCGGGACGCTTATACGCAGTATTTT	CATRDAYTQYF
TRBV29-1	few	-	16	TRBJ1-3	TGCAGCGTCGAAACTTCCGGGACTAGCTCTGGAAACACCATATATTTT	CSVETSGTSSGNTIYF
TRBV10-3	few	TRBD1	11	TRBJ2-7	TGTGCCATCAGTTCAGGGGGAGAGCAGTACTTC	CAISSGGEQYF
TRBV5-1	few	-	16	TRBJ2-7	TGCGCCAGCAGCTTGGTTGAGCAGGGAGGTTCCTACGAGCAGTACTTC	CASSLVEQGGSYEQYF
TRBV2	-	TRBD1	15	TRBJ2-1	TGTGCCACCGGTACCGGACAGGGGTCCTACAATGAGCAGTTCTTC	CATGTGQGSYNEQFF
TRBV7-6	-	TRBD2	18	TRBJ2-3	TGTGCCAGCAGCTTAGATATAGGACTAGCTGGTTACACAGATACGCAGTATTTT	CASSLDIGLAGYTDTQYF
TRBV7-2	few	-	14	TRBJ2-7	TGTGCCAGCAGCCCTTTGGGGTATGGCTACGAGCAGTACTTC	CASSPLGYGYEQYF
TRBV12-3/TRBV12-4	few	TRBD2	14	TRBJ2-1	TGTGCCAGCTTCGGCGGGAGCTCCTACAATGAGCAGTTCTTC	CASFGGSSYNEQFF
TRBV6-2/TRBV6-3	-	-	14	TRBJ2-1	TGTGCCAGCAGTTACTCGTCGGACTACAATGAGCAGTTCTTC	CASSYSSDYNEQFF
TRBV6-6	few	-	16	TRBJ2-7	TGTGCCAGCAGTTACGGGTTAAGTCAGCCCTCAGGCGAGCAGTACTTC	CASSYGLSQPSGEQYF
TRBV6-4	-	-	10	TRBJ2-5	TGTGCCAGCGGCGCGGAGACCCAGTACTTC	CASGAETQYF
TRBV3-1	-	TRBD2	18	TRBJ2-3	TGTGCCAGCAGCCCCAAGGGACTAGCGGGGGCCTCCACAGATACGCAGTATTTT	CASSPKGLAGASTDTQYF
TRBV29-1	-	-	13	TRBJ1-2	TGCAGCGCCCTAGACGGGGAAGACTATGGCTACACCTTC	CSALDGEDYGYTF
TRBV2	few	-	14	TRBJ1-2	TGTGCCAGCCAACGCCTTGACAGTAACTATGGCTACACCTTC	CASQRLDSNYGYTF
TRBV5-5	-	TRBD1	15	TRBJ1-1	TGTGCCAGCAGCTTGCCTCAGGGACAGGGGGCGGAAGCTTTCTTT	CASSLPQGQGAEAFF
TRBV7-6	few	TRBD2	16	TRBJ2-5	TGTGCCAGCAGCTTGGGGGGGGGATACGTAGAAGAGACCCAGTACTTC	CASSLGGGYVEETQYF
TRBV4-1	-	TRBD1	16	TRBJ2-2	TGCGCCAGCAGCCATACCGGGACAGGAGACACCGGGGAGCTGTTTTTT	CASSHTGTGDTGELFF